The 3 T cell receptor beta chains below all came from one sample that was sequenced in a study of blood T cell repertoires in COVID-19. Produced via immunoSEQ multiplex PCR; TCRdb's table is partial and in-frame only. The data hold more than 85,000 clones, with approximately 90% observed a single time. Specimen: peripheral blood. All receptors derive from a woman in her forties or fifties with acute or convalescent COVID-19.

The chain has TRBV11-3 and TRBJ2-7, with TRBD1 as a possible D gene (6 bases). The CDR3 runs 13 residues. Per the germline V gene, CDR1 is SGHNT and CDR2 is YENEEA. The V end lost 3 bases, the J end lost 2 bases, and 8 bases lay between the germline ends. Here the CDR3 reads CASSFDRTYEQYF. Written as DNA, the CDR3 is TGTGCCAGCAGCTTCGACAGGACCTACGAGCAGTACTTC. The whole variable domain, remainder taken from reference TRBV11-3 and TRBJ2-7, is EAGVVQSPRYKIIEKKQPVAFWCNPISGHNTLYWYLQNLGQGPELLIRYENEEAVDDSQLPKDRFSAERLKGVDSTLKIQPAELGDSAVYLCASSFDRTYEQYFGPGTRLTVT.

The chain uses TRBV5-4 and TRBJ1-3; D is unresolved. V was clipped by 0 bases and J by 3 bases, with 7 bases between them. The CDR3 contains 14 residues. Germline loops: CDR1 SGHNT, CDR2 YYREEE (reference sequence). DNA of the CDR3: TGTGCCAGCAGCTTGGGAGGTTTTGGAAACACCATATATTTT. It is translated as CASSLGGFGNTIYF. Drawing the rest from reference TRBV5-4 and TRBJ1-3, the complete variable domain is ETGVTQSPTHLIKTRGQQVTLRCSSQSGHNTVSWYQQALGQGPQFIFQYYREEENGRGNFPPRFSGLQFPNYSSELNVNALELDDSALYLCASSLGGFGNTIYFGEGSWLTVV.

This rearrangement joins TRBV19 to TRBJ2-1, with D tentatively TRBD2 (7 bases). In germline, CDR1 is LNHDA, CDR2 SQIVND (reference sequence). Between the trimmed V and J ends, which lost 8 bases and 9 bases, there was a span of 20 bases. This CDR3 has 14 amino acids. The CDR3: CASSAGTKGGEQFF. The CDR3 DNA reads TGTGCCAGTTCAGCGGGGACGAAGGGGGGTGAGCAGTTCTTC.